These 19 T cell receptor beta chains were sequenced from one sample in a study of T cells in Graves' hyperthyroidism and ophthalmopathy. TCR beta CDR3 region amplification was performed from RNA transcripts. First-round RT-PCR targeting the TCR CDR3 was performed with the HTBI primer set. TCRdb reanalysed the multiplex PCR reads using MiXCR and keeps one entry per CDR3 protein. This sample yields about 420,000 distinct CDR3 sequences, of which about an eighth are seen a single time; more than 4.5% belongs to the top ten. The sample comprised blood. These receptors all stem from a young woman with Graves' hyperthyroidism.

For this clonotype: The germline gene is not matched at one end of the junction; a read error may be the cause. The chain's CDR3 is CAWSTRRYNGQFF. The CDR3 DNA is TGTGCCTGGAGTACCCGGCGGTACAATGGGCAGTTCTTC. The V call is TRBV30, the J call TRBJ2-1; D is uncertain. Germline assignment: CDR1 GTSNPN and CDR2 SVGIG (reference sequence). The CDR3 has 13 residues.

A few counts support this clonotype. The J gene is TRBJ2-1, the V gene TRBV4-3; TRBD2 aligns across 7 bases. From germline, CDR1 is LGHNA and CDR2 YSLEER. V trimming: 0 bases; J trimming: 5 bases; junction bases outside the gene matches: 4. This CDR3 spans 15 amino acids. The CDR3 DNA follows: TGCGCCAGCAGCCAAGAGGGAGGGCGACACAATGAGCAGTTCTTC. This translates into CASSQEGGRHNEQFF.

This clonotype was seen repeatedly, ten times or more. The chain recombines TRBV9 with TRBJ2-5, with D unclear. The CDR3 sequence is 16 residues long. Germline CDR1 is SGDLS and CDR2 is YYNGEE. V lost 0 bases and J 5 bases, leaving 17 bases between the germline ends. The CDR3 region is CASSVGTVDGGETQYF. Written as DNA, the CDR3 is TGTGCCAGCAGCGTAGGGACGGTCGATGGTGGGGAGACCCAGTACTTC.

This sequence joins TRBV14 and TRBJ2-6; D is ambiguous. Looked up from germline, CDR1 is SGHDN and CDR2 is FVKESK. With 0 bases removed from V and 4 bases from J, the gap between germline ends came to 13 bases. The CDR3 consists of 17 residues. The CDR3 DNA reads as TGTGCCAGCAGCCAAGAAGTCGCAGGTCCAGGGGCCAACGTCCTGACTTTC. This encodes CASSQEVAGPGANVLTF.

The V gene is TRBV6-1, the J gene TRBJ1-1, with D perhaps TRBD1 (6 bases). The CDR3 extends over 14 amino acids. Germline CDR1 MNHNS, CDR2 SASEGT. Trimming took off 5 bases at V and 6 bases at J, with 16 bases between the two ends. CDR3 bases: TGTGCCAGCAGTCTAGGTCCGGACAGCCCTGAAGCTTTCTTT. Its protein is CASSLGPDSPEAFF.

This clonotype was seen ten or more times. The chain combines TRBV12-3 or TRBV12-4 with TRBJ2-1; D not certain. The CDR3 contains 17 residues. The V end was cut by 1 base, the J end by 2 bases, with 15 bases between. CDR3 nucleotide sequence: TGTGCCAGCAGTTTAGGTCCCCGACTGGGCCCCTACAATGAGCAGTTCTTC. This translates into CASSLGPRLGPYNEQFF.

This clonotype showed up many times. The CDR3 DNA is TGCAGTGCAAGATACGCATTCTCCTACAATGAGCAGTTCTTC. It codes for CSARYAFSYNEQFF. The chain has TRBV20-1 and TRBJ2-1, with D hard to call. Trimming removed 6 bases at V and 0 bases at J, with 12 bases between. Per the germline V gene, CDR1 is DFQATT and CDR2 is SNEGSKA (reference sequence). The CDR3 runs 14 residues.

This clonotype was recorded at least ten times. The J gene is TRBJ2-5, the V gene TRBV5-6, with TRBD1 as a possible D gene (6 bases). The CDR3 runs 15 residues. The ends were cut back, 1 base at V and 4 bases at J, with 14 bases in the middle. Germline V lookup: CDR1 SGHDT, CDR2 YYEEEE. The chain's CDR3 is CASSLYRGGGETQYF. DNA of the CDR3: TGTGCCAGCAGCTTGTATCGTGGGGGCGGAGAGACCCAGTACTTC.

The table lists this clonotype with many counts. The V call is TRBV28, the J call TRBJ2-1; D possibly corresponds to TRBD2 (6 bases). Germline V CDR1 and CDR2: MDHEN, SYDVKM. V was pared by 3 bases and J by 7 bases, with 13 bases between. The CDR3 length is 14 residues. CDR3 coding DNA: TGTGCCAGCAGTTTGCACCGGGAGATTAATGAGCAGTTCTTC. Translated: CASSLHREINEQFF.

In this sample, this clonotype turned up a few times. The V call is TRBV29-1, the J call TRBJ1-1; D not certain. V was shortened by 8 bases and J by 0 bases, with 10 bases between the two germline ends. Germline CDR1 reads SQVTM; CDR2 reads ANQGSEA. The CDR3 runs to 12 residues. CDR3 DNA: TGCAGCTCCGGGCCAGTGAACACTGAAGCTTTCTTT. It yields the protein CSSGPVNTEAFF.

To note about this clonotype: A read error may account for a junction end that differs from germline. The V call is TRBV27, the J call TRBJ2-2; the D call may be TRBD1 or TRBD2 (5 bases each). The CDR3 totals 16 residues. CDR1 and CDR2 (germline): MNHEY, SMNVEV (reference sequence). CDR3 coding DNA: TGTGCCAGCAGCTTACAGGCGATTACGAACACCGGGGAGCCGTTTTTT. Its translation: CASSLQAITNTGEPFF.

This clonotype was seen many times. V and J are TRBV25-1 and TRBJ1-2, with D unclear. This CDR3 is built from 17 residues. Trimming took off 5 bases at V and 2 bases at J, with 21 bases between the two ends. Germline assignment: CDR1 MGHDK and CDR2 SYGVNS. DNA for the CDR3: TGTGCCAGCAGTCCGGTATCAGCGGGCCTTCTCAACTATGGCTACACCTTC. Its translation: CASSPVSAGLLNYGYTF.

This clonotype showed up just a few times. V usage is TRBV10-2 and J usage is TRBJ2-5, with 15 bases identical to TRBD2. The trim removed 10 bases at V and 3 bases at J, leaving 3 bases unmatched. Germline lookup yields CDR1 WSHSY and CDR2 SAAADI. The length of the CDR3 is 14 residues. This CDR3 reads CATGLAGGEETQYF. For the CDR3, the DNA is TGCGCCACAGGACTAGCGGGAGGGGAAGAGACCCAGTACTTC.

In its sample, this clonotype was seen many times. CDR3 coding DNA: TGCGCCAGCAGCTTAACAGTCGGCGCGAACACCGGGGAGCTGTTTTTT. It yields the protein CASSLTVGANTGELFF. This chain uses TRBV5-1 with TRBJ2-2; D remains ambiguous. The CDR3 loop spans 16 amino acids. Trimming cost V 2 bases and J 0 bases, with 11 bases left between them. From germline, CDR1 is SGHRS and CDR2 YFSETQ.

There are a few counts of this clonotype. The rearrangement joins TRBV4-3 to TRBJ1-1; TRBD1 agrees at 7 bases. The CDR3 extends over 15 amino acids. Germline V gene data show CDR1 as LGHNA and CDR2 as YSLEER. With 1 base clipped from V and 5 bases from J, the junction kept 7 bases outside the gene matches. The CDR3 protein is CASSQAQTGVTEAFF. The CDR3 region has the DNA TGCGCCAGCAGCCAAGCTCAAACAGGGGTTACTGAAGCTTTCTTT.

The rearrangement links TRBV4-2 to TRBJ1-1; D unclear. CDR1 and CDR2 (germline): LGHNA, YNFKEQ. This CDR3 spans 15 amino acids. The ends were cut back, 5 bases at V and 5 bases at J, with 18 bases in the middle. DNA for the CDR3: TGTGCCAGCAGCACACTAACCCAGGTGGGAACTGAAGCTTTCTTT. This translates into CASSTLTQVGTEAFF.

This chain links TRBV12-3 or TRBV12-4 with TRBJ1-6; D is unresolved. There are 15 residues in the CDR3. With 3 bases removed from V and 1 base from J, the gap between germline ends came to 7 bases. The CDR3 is CASSFTGSYNSPLHF. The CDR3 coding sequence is TGTGCCAGCAGTTTCACGGGTTCCTATAATTCACCCCTCCACTTT.

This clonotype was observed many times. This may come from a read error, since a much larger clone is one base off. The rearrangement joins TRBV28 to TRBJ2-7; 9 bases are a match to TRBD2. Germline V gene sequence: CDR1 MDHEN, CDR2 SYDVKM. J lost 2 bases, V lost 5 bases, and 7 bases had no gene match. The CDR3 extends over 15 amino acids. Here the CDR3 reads CASSIGASGAYEQYF. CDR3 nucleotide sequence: TGTGCCAGCAGTATAGGGGCTAGCGGGGCCTACGAGCAGTACTTC.

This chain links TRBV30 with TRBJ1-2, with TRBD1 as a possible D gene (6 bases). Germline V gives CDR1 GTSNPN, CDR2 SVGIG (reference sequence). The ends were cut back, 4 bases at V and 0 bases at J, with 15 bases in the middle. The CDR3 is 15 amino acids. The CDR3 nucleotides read TGTGCCTGGAACGGAGACAGGCCAGCTAACTATGGCTACACCTTC. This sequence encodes CAWNGDRPANYGYTF. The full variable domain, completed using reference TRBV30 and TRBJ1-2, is SQTIHQWPATLVQPVGSPLSLECTVEGTSNPNLYWYRQAAGRGLQLLFYSVGIGQISSEVPQNLSASRPQDRQFILSSKKLLLSDSGFYLCAWNGDRPANYGYTFGSGTRLTVV.